This is a list of T cell receptor beta chains from one sample in a study of shared clonotypes between healthy human individuals. Measured with immunoSEQ multiplex PCR; TCRdb has only the in-frame clones, and not every one. The table lists millions of clones, about 95% of them singletons, with approximately 1.2% in the top ten. Sample: naive CD8+ T cells sorted from blood. Source of these receptors: a man in his late teens or twenties in good health. CDR3s include the opening cysteine and the closing phenylalanine or tryptophan. The D gene is left open where the match is weak. For some rows the clone size is stated as once, few or many, or as a class when expanded; others skip it.

>TRBJ1-1|.|TRBV7-9|.
TGTGCCAGCACCGAAGGGGGTACTGAAGCTTTCTTT
CASTEGGTEAFF
>TRBJ2-7|.|TRBV27|.
TGTGCCAGCAGTTTAATAGGAGGAAACTCCTACGAGCAGTACTTC
CASSLIGGNSYEQYF
>TRBJ2-7|.|TRBV11-3|.
TGTGCCAGCAGCTTAGCCGGGAGCTCCTACGAGCAGTACTTC
CASSLAGSSYEQYF
>TRBJ2-2|once|TRBV19|.
TGTGCCAGTAGTGCCACTTCTAGTCCCCTCTTATTCACCGGGGAGCTGTTTTTT
CASSATSSPLLFTGELFF
>TRBJ1-4|.|TRBV12-5|.
TGTGCTAGTGGTTTGGGGCAGGGAGTTGAAAGTGAAAAACTGTTTTTT
CASGLGQGVESEKLFF
>TRBJ2-5|.|TRBV27|.
TGTGCCAGCAGTTTAGGGGGGCCCATTCAAGAGACCCAGTACTTC
CASSLGGPIQETQYF
>TRBJ2-5|.|TRBV4-3|TRBD2
TGCGCCAGCAGCCAGTTACTAGCGGGACGGGAGACCCAGTACTTC
CASSQLLAGRETQYF
>TRBJ2-5|.|TRBV7-9|.
TGTGCCAGCAGCTTATTACGGGGGTGGGAGACCCAGTACTTC
CASSLLRGWETQYF
>TRBJ2-7|.|TRBV7-9|TRBD1
TGTGCCAGCAGTCCCGAGACAGGGCCCTACGAGCAGTACTTC
CASSPETGPYEQYF
>TRBJ2-1|once|TRBV4-3|.
TGCGCCAGCAGCCAAGATGGGGGCCTTGATCTTTACAATGAGCAGTTCTTC
CASSQDGGLDLYNEQFF
>TRBJ1-1|.|TRBV5-1|.
TGCGCCAGCGTGGAGGGCACTGAAGCTTTCTTT
CASVEGTEAFF
>TRBJ2-1|.|TRBV19|TRBD2
TGTGCCAGTAGGCTGAGCGGGGGGCCCGGAAGTGAGCAGTTCTTC
CASRLSGGPGSEQFF
>TRBJ2-1|.|TRBV28|TRBD2
TGTGCCAGCAGCTGGACTAGCGGGGGGAAATTCTACAATGAGCAGTTCTTC
CASSWTSGGKFYNEQFF
>TRBJ1-2|.|TRBV29-1|.
TGCAGCGTTGAAAATCTACAGACTAACTATGGCTACACCTTC
CSVENLQTNYGYTF
>TRBJ2-5|.|TRBV11-2|TRBD2
TGTGCCAGCAGCTCAAGCCCGGGGGGGGAGACCCAGTACTTC
CASSSSPGGETQYF
>TRBJ2-5|.|TRBV7-6|.
TGTGCCAGCAGCTTAGAGGCAGTCTCTGTGGAGACCCAGTACTTC
CASSLEAVSVETQYF
>TRBJ1-6|.|TRBV9|TRBD1
TGTGCCAGCAGCCTTGGGACAGGCTCACCCCTCCACTTT
CASSLGTGSPLHF
>TRBJ2-1|.|TRBV7-9|TRBD2
TGTGCCAGCAGCTTATCTAGCGGGGGGGTCTACTACAATGAGCAGTTCTTC
CASSLSSGGVYYNEQFF
>TRBJ2-7|.|TRBV4-1|.
TGCGCCAGCAGCCAAATGTCTAATGCCTACGAGCAGTACTTC
CASSQMSNAYEQYF
>TRBJ2-1|.|TRBV7-9|.
TGTGCCAGCTCGTCCAAATTTAGGGAATACAATGAGCAGTTCTTC
CASSSKFREYNEQFF
>TRBJ1-2|.|TRBV5-4|.
TGTGCCAGCAGCTTGCCCTTTGGAGAGGGGCAGGATGGCTACACCTTC
CASSLPFGEGQDGYTF
>TRBJ2-7|.|TRBV7-9|TRBD1
TGTGCCAGCAGCACAGGACAGGGAACCTACGAGCAGTACTTC
CASSTGQGTYEQYF
>TRBJ2-7|.|TRBV18|TRBD1
TGTGCCAGCTCACCTTACAGGGGCTCCTACGAGCAGTACTTC
CASSPYRGSYEQYF
>TRBJ2-2|.|TRBV7-6|.
TGTGCTACCCGGGAGACGAACACCGGGGAGCTGTTTTTT
CATRETNTGELFF
>TRBJ1-2|.|TRBV7-9|.
TGTGCCAGCAGCGAACAGGAGAACTATGGCTACACCTTC
CASSEQENYGYTF
>TRBJ2-7|.|TRBV19|TRBD2
TGTGCCAGTAGCTGGGGGGGGTCCTACGAGCAGTACTTC
CASSWGGSYEQYF
>TRBJ2-5|.|TRBV6-1|TRBD1
TGTGCCAGCGGCCAGACAGGGCTGGGAGAGACCCAGTACTTC
CASGQTGLGETQYF
>TRBJ1-1|.|TRBV6-4|TRBD1
TGTGCCAGCTCAGATCAGGCAGGGGGGACTGAAGCTTTCTTT
CASSDQAGGTEAFF
>TRBJ1-2|.|TRBV10-1|.
TGCGCCAGCAGTGAGCCTGATGCTTATAGGCCTAACTATGGCTACACCTTC
CASSEPDAYRPNYGYTF
>TRBJ2-2|.|TRBV5-6|TRBD2
TGTGCCAGCAGCTTGTATGCGGGGGGGCCGATCGGGGAGCTGTTTTTT
CASSLYAGGPIGELFF
>TRBJ1-1|.|TRBV2|.
TGTGCCAGCAGTGAAGGATACAGGGTATCTGAAGCTTTCTTT
CASSEGYRVSEAFF
>TRBJ2-1|.|TRBV11-2|.
TGTGCCAGCAGCTTTGGACTTCCCTCCTCCCACTATGAGCAGTTCTTC
CASSFGLPSSHYEQFF
>TRBJ2-7|.|TRBV23-1|TRBD1
TGCGCCAGCAGTCAAGAGGGGACAGGGATCTTC
CASSQEGTGIF
>TRBJ1-2|.|TRBV15|.
TGTGCCACCAGCAGAGCCCCCGAGGGGGACTATGGCTACACCTTC
CATSRAPEGDYGYTF
>TRBJ2-3|.|TRBV9|.
TGTGCCAGCAGCCCGAGTGTGGCCTCAGATACGCAGTATTTT
CASSPSVASDTQYF
>TRBJ2-1|.|TRBV27|TRBD2
TGTGCCAGCATGCTCTCCGGGGGGGCCAACAATGAGCAGTTCTTC
CASMLSGGANNEQFF
>TRBJ2-7|.|TRBV28|TRBD1
TGTGCCAGCACCGGGACAGCTACCTACGAGCAGTACTTC
CASTGTATYEQYF
>TRBJ2-7|.|TRBV10-3|TRBD1
TGTGCCATCAGTGAGTCCGGGACAGGGTTCCACGAGCAGTACTTC
CAISESGTGFHEQYF
>TRBJ2-3|.|TRBV25-1|.
TGTGCCAGCAGTGACCTTCACTCTAGCACAGATACGCAGTATTTT
CASSDLHSSTDTQYF
>TRBJ2-3|.|TRBV27|.
TGTGCCAGCAGTCACTCCCCAGGCCAGCCTACAGATACGCAGTATTTT
CASSHSPGQPTDTQYF
>TRBJ2-1|.|TRBV28|.
TGTGCCAGCAGTTTTCGGGGAAACAATGAGCAGTTCTTC
CASSFRGNNEQFF
>TRBJ1-1|.|TRBV7-9|.
TGTGCCAGCAGCTCGGGGGTGTGGACTGAAGCTTTCTTT
CASSSGVWTEAFF
>TRBJ2-3|once|TRBV6-5|.
TGTGCCAGCAGTTCGACGGGGGCGATTACAGATACGCAGTATTTT
CASSSTGAITDTQYF
>TRBJ2-7|.|TRBV9|TRBD2
TGTGCCAGCAGCCCACGGACTAGCGGGAGTGACGAGCAGTACTTC
CASSPRTSGSDEQYF
>TRBJ2-7|.|TRBV6-5|TRBD1
TGTGCCAGCAGTTACGGAGGACAGGGTTCCTACGAGCAGTACTTC
CASSYGGQGSYEQYF
>TRBJ2-1|.|TRBV11-2|.
TGTGCCAGCAGCTTAGATTCACTAGAGGGGTTGGGTCCCTCGTACAATGAGCAGTTCTTC
CASSLDSLEGLGPSYNEQFF
>TRBJ2-2|once|TRBV11-2|.
TGTGCCAGCAGCTTAGTGGCAGGGGCCGGGGAGCTGTTTTTT
CASSLVAGAGELFF
>TRBJ1-3|.|TRBV9|.
TGTGCCAGCAGCGAATCCGGGACATCTGGAAACACCATATATTTT
CASSESGTSGNTIYF
>TRBJ2-1|.|TRBV7-9|TRBD2
TGTGCCAGCAGCTTGACGGGACTAGCGGCACAAAATGAGCAGTTCTTC
CASSLTGLAAQNEQFF
>TRBJ1-1|.|TRBV6-5|TRBD1
TGTGCCAGCAACCGAGGGAACAGGGGTGGACCTGAAGCTTTCTTT
CASNRGNRGGPEAFF
>TRBJ1-1|.|TRBV19|.
TGTGCCAGTAGTATAGGATCAGGCACTGAAGCTTTCTTT
CASSIGSGTEAFF
>TRBJ2-7|.|TRBV7-9|.
TGTGCCAGCAGTCATTCGGAGTCCTACGAGCAGTACTTC
CASSHSESYEQYF
>TRBJ1-1|.|TRBV6-6|.
TGTGCCAGCAGTTACTCGAGGGTGGACACTGAAGCTTTCTTT
CASSYSRVDTEAFF
>TRBJ1-1|few|TRBV30|.
TGTGCCTGGGTACGCTCCGGGGAAGCTTTCTTT
CAWVRSGEAFF